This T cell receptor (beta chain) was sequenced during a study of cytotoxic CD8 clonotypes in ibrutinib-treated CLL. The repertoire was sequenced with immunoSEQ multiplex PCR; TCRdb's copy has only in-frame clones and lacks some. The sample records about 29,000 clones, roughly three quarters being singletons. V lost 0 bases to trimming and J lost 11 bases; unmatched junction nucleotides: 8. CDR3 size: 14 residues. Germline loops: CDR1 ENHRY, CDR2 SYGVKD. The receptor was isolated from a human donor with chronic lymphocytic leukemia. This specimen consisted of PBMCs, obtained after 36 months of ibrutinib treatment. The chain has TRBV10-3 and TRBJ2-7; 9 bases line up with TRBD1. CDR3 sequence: CAISESGTGPREYF. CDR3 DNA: TGTGCCATCAGTGAGTCCGGGACAGGGCCTAGGGAGTACTTC.